This T cell receptor (beta chain) is drawn from a study of cytomegalovirus exposure and HLA in healthy donors. The assay was immunoSEQ multiplex PCR, and TCRdb's table has in-frame clones only and misses some. The sample gives about 110,000 clones, 95% of which show up once; roughly 0.66% is in the top ten. V was cut by 1 base and J by 8 bases, with 12 bases left in between. Germline CDR1 and CDR2: SGHTS and YDEGEE. CDR3 size: 14 residues. The V call is TRBV5-8, the J call TRBJ2-2; no definite D call. The sequence was collected from a woman aged 18-29 years in good health and CMV-seronegative. The sequenced sample was PBMCs. The CDR3 sequence: CASSLTAFGGELFF. DNA of the CDR3: TGTGCCAGCAGCTTGACAGCTTTCGGAGGGGAGCTGTTTTTT.